This TCR beta chain was identified during a study of T-cell reconstitution after alpha-beta-depleted transplantation in children. Germline-derived CDR1 and CDR2 are LGHNA and YNFKEQ. The CDR3 sequence is 14 residues long. The ends were cut back, 10 bases at V and 8 bases at J, with 23 bases in the middle. Preparation of the TCRbeta library was carried out with unique molecular identifiers. TCRdb reanalysed the PCR reads using MiXCR and keeps one entry per CDR3 protein. The repertoire includes about 300,000 distinct CDR3 sequences, 10% of them detected once, and 7.5% sits in the top ten. The rearrangement uses TRBV4-2 and TRBJ1-2; D call uncertain. This sequence was found in a boy in the first two years of life with acute myeloid leukemia, due to receive a stem cell transplant. Sequenced material: PBMCs, taken before TCRalphabeta/CD19-depleted stem cell transplant. CDR3 protein: CAIGPGPLYSGYTF. The CDR3 bases are TGTGCCATCGGCCCCGGGCCCTTATATTCGGGCTACACCTTC.